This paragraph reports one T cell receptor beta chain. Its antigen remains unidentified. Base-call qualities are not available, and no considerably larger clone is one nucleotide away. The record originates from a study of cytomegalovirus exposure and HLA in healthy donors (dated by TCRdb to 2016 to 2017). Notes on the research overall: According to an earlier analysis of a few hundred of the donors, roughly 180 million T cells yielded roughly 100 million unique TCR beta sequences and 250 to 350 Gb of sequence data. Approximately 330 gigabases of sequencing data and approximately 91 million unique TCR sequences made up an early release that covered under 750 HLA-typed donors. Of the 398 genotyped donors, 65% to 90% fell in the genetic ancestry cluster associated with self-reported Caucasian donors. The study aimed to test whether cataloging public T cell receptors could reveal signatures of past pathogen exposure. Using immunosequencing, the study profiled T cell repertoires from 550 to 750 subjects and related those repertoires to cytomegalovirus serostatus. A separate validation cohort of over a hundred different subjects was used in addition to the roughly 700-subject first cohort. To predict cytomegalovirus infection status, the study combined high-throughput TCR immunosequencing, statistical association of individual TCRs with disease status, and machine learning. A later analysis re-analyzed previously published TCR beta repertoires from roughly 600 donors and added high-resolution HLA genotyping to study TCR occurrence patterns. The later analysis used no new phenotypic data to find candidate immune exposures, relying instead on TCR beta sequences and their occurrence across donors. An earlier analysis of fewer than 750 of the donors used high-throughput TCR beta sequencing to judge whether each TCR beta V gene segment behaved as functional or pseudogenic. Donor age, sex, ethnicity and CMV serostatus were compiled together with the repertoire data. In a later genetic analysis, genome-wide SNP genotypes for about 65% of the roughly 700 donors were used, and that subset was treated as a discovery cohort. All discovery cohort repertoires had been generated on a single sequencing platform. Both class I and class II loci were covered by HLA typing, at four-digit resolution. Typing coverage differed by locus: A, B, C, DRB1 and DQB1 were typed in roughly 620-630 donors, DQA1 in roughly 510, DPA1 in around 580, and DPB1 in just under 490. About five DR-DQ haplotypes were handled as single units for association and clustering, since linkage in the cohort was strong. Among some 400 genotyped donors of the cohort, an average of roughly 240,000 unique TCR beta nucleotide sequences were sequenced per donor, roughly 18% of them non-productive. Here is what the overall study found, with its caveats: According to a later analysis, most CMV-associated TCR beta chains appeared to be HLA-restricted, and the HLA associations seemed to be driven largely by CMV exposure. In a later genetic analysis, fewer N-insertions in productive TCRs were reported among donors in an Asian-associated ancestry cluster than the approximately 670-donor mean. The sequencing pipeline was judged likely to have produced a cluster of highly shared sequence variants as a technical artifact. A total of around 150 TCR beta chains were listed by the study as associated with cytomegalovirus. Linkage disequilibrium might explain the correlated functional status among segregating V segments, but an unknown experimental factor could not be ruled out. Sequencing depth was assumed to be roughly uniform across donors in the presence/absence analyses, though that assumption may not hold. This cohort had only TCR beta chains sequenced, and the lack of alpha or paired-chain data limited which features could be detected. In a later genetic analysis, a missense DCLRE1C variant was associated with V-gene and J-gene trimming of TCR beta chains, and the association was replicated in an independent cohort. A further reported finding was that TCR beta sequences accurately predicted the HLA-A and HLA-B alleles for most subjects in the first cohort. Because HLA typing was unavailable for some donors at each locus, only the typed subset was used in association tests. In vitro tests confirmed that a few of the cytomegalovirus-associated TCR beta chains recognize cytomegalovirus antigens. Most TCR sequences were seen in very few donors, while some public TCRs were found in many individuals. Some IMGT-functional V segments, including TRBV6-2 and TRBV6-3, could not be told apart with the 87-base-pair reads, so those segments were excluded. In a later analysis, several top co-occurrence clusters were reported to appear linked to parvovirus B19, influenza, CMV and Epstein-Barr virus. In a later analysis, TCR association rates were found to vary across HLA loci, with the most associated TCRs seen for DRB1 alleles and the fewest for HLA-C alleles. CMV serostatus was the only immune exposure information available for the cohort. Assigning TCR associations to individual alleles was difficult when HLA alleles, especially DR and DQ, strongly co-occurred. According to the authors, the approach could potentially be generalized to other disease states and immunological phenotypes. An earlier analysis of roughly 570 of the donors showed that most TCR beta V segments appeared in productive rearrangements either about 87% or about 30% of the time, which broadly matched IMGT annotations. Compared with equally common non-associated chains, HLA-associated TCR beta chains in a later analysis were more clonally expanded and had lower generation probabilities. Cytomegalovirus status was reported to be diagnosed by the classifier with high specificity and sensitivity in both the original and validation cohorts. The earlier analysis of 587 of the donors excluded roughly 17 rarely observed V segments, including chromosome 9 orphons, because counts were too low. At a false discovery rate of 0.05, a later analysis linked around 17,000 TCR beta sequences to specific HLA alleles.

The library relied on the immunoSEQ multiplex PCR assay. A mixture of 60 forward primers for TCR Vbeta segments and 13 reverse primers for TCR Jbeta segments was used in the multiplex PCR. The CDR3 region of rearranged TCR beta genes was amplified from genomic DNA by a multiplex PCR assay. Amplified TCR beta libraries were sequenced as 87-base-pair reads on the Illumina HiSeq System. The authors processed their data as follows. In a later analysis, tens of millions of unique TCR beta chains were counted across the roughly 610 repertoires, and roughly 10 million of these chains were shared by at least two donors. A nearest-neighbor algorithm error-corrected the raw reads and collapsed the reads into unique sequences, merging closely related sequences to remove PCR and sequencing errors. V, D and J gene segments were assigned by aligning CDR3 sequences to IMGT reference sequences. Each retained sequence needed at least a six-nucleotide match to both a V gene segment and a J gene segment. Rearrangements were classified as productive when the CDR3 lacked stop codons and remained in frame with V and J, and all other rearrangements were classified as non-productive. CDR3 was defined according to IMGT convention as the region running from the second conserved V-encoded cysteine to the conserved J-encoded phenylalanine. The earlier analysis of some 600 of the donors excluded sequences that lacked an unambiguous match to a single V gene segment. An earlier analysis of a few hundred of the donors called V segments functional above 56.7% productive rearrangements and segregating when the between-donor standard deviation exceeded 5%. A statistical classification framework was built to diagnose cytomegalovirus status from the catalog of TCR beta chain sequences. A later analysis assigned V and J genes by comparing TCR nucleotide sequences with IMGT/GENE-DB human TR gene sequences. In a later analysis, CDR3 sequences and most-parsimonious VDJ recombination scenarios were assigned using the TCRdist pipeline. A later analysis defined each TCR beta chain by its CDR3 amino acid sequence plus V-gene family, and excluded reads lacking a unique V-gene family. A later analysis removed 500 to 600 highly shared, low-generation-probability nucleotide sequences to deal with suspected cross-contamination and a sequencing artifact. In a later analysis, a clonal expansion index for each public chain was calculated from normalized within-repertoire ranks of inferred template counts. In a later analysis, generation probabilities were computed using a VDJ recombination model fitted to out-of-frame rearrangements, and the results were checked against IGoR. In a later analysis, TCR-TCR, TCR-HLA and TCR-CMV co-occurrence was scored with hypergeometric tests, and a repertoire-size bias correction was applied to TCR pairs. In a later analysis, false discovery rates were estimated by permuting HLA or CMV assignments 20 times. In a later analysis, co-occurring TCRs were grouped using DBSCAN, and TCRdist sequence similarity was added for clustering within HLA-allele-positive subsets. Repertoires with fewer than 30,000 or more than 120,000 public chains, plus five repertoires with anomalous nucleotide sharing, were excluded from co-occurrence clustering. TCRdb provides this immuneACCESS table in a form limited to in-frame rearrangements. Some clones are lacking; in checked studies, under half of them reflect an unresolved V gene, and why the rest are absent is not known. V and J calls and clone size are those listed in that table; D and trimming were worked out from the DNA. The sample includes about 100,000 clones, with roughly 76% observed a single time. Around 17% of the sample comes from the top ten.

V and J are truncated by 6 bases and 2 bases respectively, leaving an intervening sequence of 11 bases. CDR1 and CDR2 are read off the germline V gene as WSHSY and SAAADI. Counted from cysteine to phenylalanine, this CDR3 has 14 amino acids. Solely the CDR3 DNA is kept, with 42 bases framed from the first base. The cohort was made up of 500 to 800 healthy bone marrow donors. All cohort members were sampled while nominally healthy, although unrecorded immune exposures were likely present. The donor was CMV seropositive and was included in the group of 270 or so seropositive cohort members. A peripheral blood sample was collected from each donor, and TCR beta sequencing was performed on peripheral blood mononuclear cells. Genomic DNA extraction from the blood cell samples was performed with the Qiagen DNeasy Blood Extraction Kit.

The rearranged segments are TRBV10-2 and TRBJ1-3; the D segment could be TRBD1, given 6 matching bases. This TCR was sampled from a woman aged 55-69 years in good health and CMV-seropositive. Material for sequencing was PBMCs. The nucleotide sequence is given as TGCGCCAGCAGCTCGACAGGCCCTGGAAACACCATATATTTT. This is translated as CASSSTGPGNTIYF.